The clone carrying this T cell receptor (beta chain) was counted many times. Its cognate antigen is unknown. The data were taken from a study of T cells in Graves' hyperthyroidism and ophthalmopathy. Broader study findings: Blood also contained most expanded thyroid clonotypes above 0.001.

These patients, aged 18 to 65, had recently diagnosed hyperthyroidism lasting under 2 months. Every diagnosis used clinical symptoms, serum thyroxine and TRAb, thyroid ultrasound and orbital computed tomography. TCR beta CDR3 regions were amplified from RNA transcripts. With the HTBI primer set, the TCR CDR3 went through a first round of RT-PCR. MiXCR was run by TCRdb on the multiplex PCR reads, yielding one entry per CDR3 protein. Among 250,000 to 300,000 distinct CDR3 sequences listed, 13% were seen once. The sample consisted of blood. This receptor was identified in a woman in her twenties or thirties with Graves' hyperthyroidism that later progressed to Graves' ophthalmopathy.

The CDR3 DNA follows: TGCAGTGCTCGGGACGGGTGGGAGACCCAGTACTTC. Its translation: CSARDGWETQYF. V gene TRBV20-1 combines with J gene TRBJ2-5; D tentatively fits TRBD1 or TRBD2 (5 bases each). In germline, CDR1 is DFQATT, CDR2 SNEGSKA (reference sequence). This CDR3 has 12 residues. The V end was cut by 5 bases, the J end by 5 bases, with 12 bases between.